A selection of T cell receptor beta chains follows, all from one sample in a study of lung T cells in sarcoidosis with Löfgren's syndrome. TCRdb processed the reads anew with MiXCR; each CDR3 protein has one entry. The table lists some 19,000 distinct CDR3 sequences, under 25% of them singletons. The sequenced sample consisted of CD4+ T cells from bronchoalveolar lavage. These receptors were collected from a human donor with sarcoidosis (Löfgren's syndrome or another form), or a control subject (not recorded which). Each CDR3 is given with its conserved first and last residue. The D gene is left open where the match is weak. Some rows have no size entry. The others give once, few or many, or a class for an expanded clone.

TRBV6-1	medium-sized	TRBD1	TRBJ1-5	TGTGCCAGCAGTAACACAGGGGGCGGTCAGCCCCAGCATTTT	CASSNTGGGQPQHF
TRBV19	many	-	TRBJ2-4	TGTGCCAGTAGGGCCCCGGGAAACATTCAGTACTTC	CASRAPGNIQYF
TRBV6-2/TRBV6-3	medium-sized	-	TRBJ1-1	TGTGCCAGCAATTATCGGAAGGCGAACACTGAAGCTTTCTTT	CASNYRKANTEAFF
TRBV18	many	TRBD2	TRBJ2-1	TGTGCCAGCTCACCCGGGACTAGCGGGAGTAATGAGCAGTTCTTC	CASSPGTSGSNEQFF
TRBV30	-	TRBD2	TRBJ2-6	TGTGCCTGGAGGGCGGACCCCGGGGGGGTCCTGACTTTC	CAWRADPGGVLTF
TRBV4-3	many	-	TRBJ2-1	TGCGCCAGCAGCCAAGATCTCGGGATCGCGGGACCCTTGTTCTTC	CASSQDLGIAGPLFF
TRBV5-5	few	TRBD1	TRBJ1-1	TGTGCCAGCAGCTTGGGGCAGGGGGAAACTGAGGCTTTCTTT	CASSLGQGETEAFF
TRBV7-2	many	TRBD2	TRBJ2-6	TGTGCCAGCAGCCCCAAATGGCGGGAGGCTTCCGGGGCCAACGTCCTGACTTTC	CASSPKWREASGANVLTF
TRBV6-1	medium-sized	-	TRBJ1-2	TGTGCCAGCACCGACGAGGGGCACGGCTACACCTTC	CASTDEGHGYTF
TRBV27	medium-sized	-	TRBJ1-2	TGTGCCAGCAGTTTCGCAGGGGACAACTATGGCTACACCTTC	CASSFAGDNYGYTF
TRBV4-2	many	TRBD2	TRBJ2-3	TGTGCCAGCAGCCAAGATCTGAGTCTAGCGGGAGATACGCAGTATTTT	CASSQDLSLAGDTQYF
TRBV5-1	-	TRBD2	TRBJ2-1	TGCGCCAGCAGCCCGGGGACTAGCGGGAGGTACAATGAGCAGTTCTTC	CASSPGTSGRYNEQFF
TRBV7-2	many	TRBD1	TRBJ2-1	TGTGCCAGCAGCTACCCGGGACAGGGGGCTGGTGAGCAGTTCTTC	CASSYPGQGAGEQFF
TRBV6-2/TRBV6-3	medium-sized	TRBD2	TRBJ2-5	TGTGCCAGCAGTAAGGCGGGAGAAGAGACCCAGTACTTC	CASSKAGEETQYF
TRBV20-1	-	-	TRBJ2-3	TGCAGTGCTTTCCGGGACCTCAACTTGGGCCTAACAGATACGCAGTATTTT	CSAFRDLNLGLTDTQYF
TRBV20-1	many	TRBD1	TRBJ2-5	TGCAGTGCTCGGACAGGGGGTAGAGAGACCCAGTACTTC	CSARTGGRETQYF
TRBV7-9	many	-	TRBJ2-7	TGTGCCAGCAGCTCATACAGCGAGCAGTACTTC	CASSSYSEQYF
TRBV4-1	-	-	TRBJ2-3	TGCGCCAGCAGCCAAGATCGAGGAGGGGGTAAGGATACGCAGTATTTT	CASSQDRGGGKDTQYF
TRBV7-9	-	-	TRBJ2-2	TGTGCCAGCAGCTTTAACACCGGGGAGCTGTTTTTT	CASSFNTGELFF
TRBV20-1	few	-	TRBJ1-4	TGCGGTCCATCGGGGAGCCGGGGTGAAAAACTGTTTTTT	CGPSGSRGEKLFF
TRBV20-1	many	-	TRBJ2-3	TGCAGTGCTCCATACCAAGGGGGCACAGATACGCAGTATTTT	CSAPYQGGTDTQYF
TRBV7-9	-	-	TRBJ2-2	TGTGCCAGCAGCCCATCGCCAGGGACCCCCGGTAGCGGGGAGCTGTTTTTT	CASSPSPGTPGSGELFF
TRBV27	medium-sized	TRBD2	TRBJ2-1	TGTGCCAGCAGTGGAGTGTCGGGGGGACTGTACTTGAATGAGCAGTTCTTC	CASSGVSGGLYLNEQFF
TRBV5-4	-	TRBD2	TRBJ2-1	TGTGCCAGCAGCCCGGGACTAGTCGCTGAGCAGTTCTTC	CASSPGLVAEQFF
TRBV13	-	-	TRBJ1-4	TGTGCCAGCAGCCTAATGGAAGAAAAACTGTTTTTT	CASSLMEEKLFF
TRBV2	many	TRBD2	TRBJ2-2	TGTGCCAGCACACTAGCGGGAGGGGTCACCGGGGAGCTGTTTTTT	CASTLAGGVTGELFF
TRBV19	-	-	TRBJ1-5	TGTGCCAGTAGTATCCCCGGTCAGCCCCAGCATTTT	CASSIPGQPQHF
TRBV10-3	few	-	TRBJ2-7	TGTGCCATCAGTGAGTACGGGGGATCCTACGAGCAGTACTTC	CAISEYGGSYEQYF
TRBV2	many	-	TRBJ2-7	TGTGCCAGCAGTGACGACCGTGCAGTTTACGAGCAGTACTTC	CASSDDRAVYEQYF
TRBV19	many	-	TRBJ1-2	TGTGCCAGTAGAAAACCGGACATCTATGGCTACACCTTC	CASRKPDIYGYTF
TRBV4-3	many	-	TRBJ1-2	TGCGCCAGCAGCCAAGTTAACTATGGCTACACCTTC	CASSQVNYGYTF
TRBV27	many	-	TRBJ2-3	TGTGCCAGCACTTTAGGGGTGAGGCGGAGAACAGATACGCAGTATTTT	CASTLGVRRRTDTQYF
TRBV29-1	few	TRBD2	TRBJ2-1	TGCAGCGTTGATGCCTTTTTCGGCGGGAGAATTGCGGGTGAGCAGTTCTTC	CSVDAFFGGRIAGEQFF
TRBV19	many	-	TRBJ1-5	TGTGCCAGTAGTAACCGGGGAAGCAATCAGCCCCAGCATTTT	CASSNRGSNQPQHF
TRBV6-1	many	-	TRBJ2-7	TGTGCCAGCAATATGGTCAATGGAGTCTACGAGCAGTACTTC	CASNMVNGVYEQYF
TRBV20-1	medium-sized	TRBD1	TRBJ2-2	TGCAGTGCTAGGGGACAGGGGACGAACACCGGGGAGCTGTTTTTT	CSARGQGTNTGELFF
TRBV29-1	-	-	TRBJ2-3	TGCAGCCAGGTTATGAGTGGAGATACGCAGTATTTT	CSQVMSGDTQYF
TRBV20-1	medium-sized	-	TRBJ2-6	TGCAGCCTAGCTGACTCTGGGGCCAACGTCCTGACTTTC	CSLADSGANVLTF
TRBV20-1	few	-	TRBJ2-3	TGCAGTGCTCAACAGTCCCCTAGCACAGATACGCAGTATTTT	CSAQQSPSTDTQYF
TRBV20-1	medium-sized	-	TRBJ1-6	TGCAGTGCTAGAGGTCCGGGCGGCAATTCACCCCTCCACTTT	CSARGPGGNSPLHF
TRBV29-1	few	-	TRBJ2-3	TGCAGCGTTGACCCAGGGCCAGATACGCAGTATTTT	CSVDPGPDTQYF
TRBV2	few	-	TRBJ2-7	TGTGCCAGCAAAGTATCCTACGAGCAGTACTTC	CASKVSYEQYF
TRBV4-1	many	-	TRBJ1-2	TGCGCCAGCAGCCAAGATGTGGTGGGCAGGTCGGTCGGCTACACCTTC	CASSQDVVGRSVGYTF
TRBV20-1	medium-sized	-	TRBJ2-5	TGCAGTGCTCTACCCGGGGTGGAAGAGACCCAGTACTTC	CSALPGVEETQYF
TRBV5-1	few	-	TRBJ2-3	TGCGCCAGCAGCCCAGCTAGGCGGTCTAGCACAGATACGCAGTATTTT	CASSPARRSSTDTQYF